One and the same sample provided the 6 T cell receptor beta chains below, sequenced in a study of blood T cell repertoires in COVID-19. Repertoires were generated with immunoSEQ multiplex PCR, while TCRdb's copy carries only in-frame clones and drops some. This table has 190,000 or so clones, about nine tenths appearing once. Sequenced input: PBMCs or T cells enriched from blood (not recorded which). Source of these receptors: a woman aged 30 to 39 who had recovered from COVID-19.

To note about this clone: The identical CDR3 is also encoded by other nucleotide sequences in the sample. The chain carries TRBV30 and TRBJ2-7, with a weak D call TRBD1 (6 bases). The CDR3 contains 12 residues. Germline V gene sequence: CDR1 GTSNPN, CDR2 SVGIG (reference sequence). V shed 2 bases and J shed 4 bases, with 9 bases lying between them. The CDR3 nucleotides read TGTGCCTGGAGTCCACAGGGTTACGAGCAGTACTTC. Protein: CAWSPQGYEQYF.

The chain joins TRBV9 to TRBJ1-2, with 9 bases lining up with TRBD1. Trimming cost V 5 bases and J 6 bases; bases outside gene matches: 8. The CDR3 extends over 14 amino acids. The germline V gene encodes CDR1 SGDLS and CDR2 YYNGEE. Here the CDR3 reads CASREFGTGHGYTF. The CDR3, as DNA: TGTGCCAGCAGAGAATTCGGGACAGGGCATGGCTACACCTTC.

V is TRBV15 and J is TRBJ1-4; D perhaps matches TRBD1 (5 bases). Germline lookup yields CDR1 LNHNV and CDR2 YYDKDF (reference sequence). V lost 1 base and J 6 bases, leaving 9 bases between the germline ends. CDR3 length equals 14 residues. CDR3 nucleotide sequence: TGTGCCACCAGCAGAGTGGCGGGGGATGAAAAACTGTTTTTT. It is translated as CATSRVAGDEKLFF. The variable domain in full, with the rest retrieved from reference TRBV15 and TRBJ1-4, is DAMVIQNPRYQVTQFGKPVTLSCSQTLNHNVMYWYQQKSSQAPKLLFHYYDKDFNNEADTPDNFQSRRPNTSFCFLDIRSPGLGDTAMYLCATSRVAGDEKLFFGSGTQLSVL.

The chain combines TRBV9 with TRBJ2-3, with 12 bases fitting TRBD2. Germline-derived CDR1 and CDR2 are SGDLS and YYNGEE. This CDR3 is 17 amino acids long. The V segment lost 2 bases and the J segment 1 base; nucleotides outside the gene matches: 5. The CDR3 nucleotides are TGTGCCAGCAGCGTCCTAGCGGGGGGGCGGGGCACAGATACGCAGTATTTT. Translated, it gives CASSVLAGGRGTDTQYF.

This clone has a handful of counts. The V and J genes are TRBV27 and TRBJ2-4; a possible D gene is TRBD1 (6 bases). The CDR3 has 16 amino acids. Trimming took off 2 bases at V and 0 bases at J, with 11 bases between the two ends. Germline loops: CDR1 MNHEY, CDR2 SMNVEV (reference sequence). The CDR3 here is CASSLHRVLAKNIQYF. The CDR3 bases are TGTGCCAGCAGTTTACACAGGGTCCTAGCCAAAAACATTCAGTACTTC.

CDR3 coding DNA: TGTGCCAGCAGCCAGAGTGGGCCGGGGGAGACCCAGTACTTC. Translated: CASSQSGPGETQYF. This chain links TRBV13 with TRBJ2-5; perhaps TRBD2 as D (5 bases). Germline CDR1 is PRHDT and CDR2 is FYEKMQ (reference sequence). The CDR3 runs to 14 residues. V was cut by 5 bases and J by 5 bases, with 15 bases left in between.